This T cell receptor (beta chain) was found in a study of blood T cell repertoires in COVID-19. Authors' data handling: It was from reference gene primer amplification that nucleated cell counts were estimated. Assay: immunoSEQ multiplex PCR; the TCRdb copy retains only in-frame clones and omits some. The V and J calls and clone size come from that table; D and trimming were worked out from the DNA. The sample holds tens of thousands of clones, around 78% seen once. J gave up 4 bases and V 9 bases, and 11 bases lay outside the gene matches. Germline assignment: CDR1 KGHDR and CDR2 SFDVKD. This CDR3 has 15 residues.

V and J are TRBV24-1 and TRBJ2-7; TRBD1 matches at 10 bases. The receptor was isolated from a human donor in a cohort sampled during active COVID-19. Sample: peripheral blood. The CDR3 reads CATFPSGQGLYEQYF. The CDR3 DNA is TGTGCCACCTTTCCATCGGGACAGGGGTTATACGAGCAGTACTTC.